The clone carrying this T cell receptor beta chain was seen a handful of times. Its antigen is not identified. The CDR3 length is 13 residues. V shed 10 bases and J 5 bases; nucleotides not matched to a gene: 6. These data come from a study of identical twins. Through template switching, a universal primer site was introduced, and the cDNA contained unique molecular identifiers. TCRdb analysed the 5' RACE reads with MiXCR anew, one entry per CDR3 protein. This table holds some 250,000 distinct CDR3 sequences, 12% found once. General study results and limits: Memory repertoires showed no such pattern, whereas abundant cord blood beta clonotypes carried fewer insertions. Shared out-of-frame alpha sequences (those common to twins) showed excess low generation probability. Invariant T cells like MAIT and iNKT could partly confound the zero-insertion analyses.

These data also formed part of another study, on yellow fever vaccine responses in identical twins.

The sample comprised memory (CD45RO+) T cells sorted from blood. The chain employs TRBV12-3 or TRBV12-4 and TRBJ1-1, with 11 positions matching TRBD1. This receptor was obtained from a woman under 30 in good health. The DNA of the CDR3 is TGTGCCACCGGGACAGGGGGATTGACTGAAGCTTTCTTT. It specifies CATGTGGLTEAFF.